The clone carrying this TCR beta chain showed up just once. The sample comes from a study of blood T cell repertoires in COVID-19. Sequencing was performed with immunoSEQ multiplex PCR; in TCRdb, only in-frame clones are kept and a portion is missing. Of 150,000 or so clones detected, about nine tenths appear once; the ten largest clones hold less than 5.5%. The V segment lost 4 bases and the J segment 2 bases; nucleotides outside the gene matches: 6. Germline V gives CDR1 SNHLY, CDR2 FYNNEI. The length of the CDR3 is 17 residues. Those who participated ranged in age from roughly 18 to 89 years and resided in 20 to 30 US areas. Two negative PCRs, clearance, or symptom resolution had been documented for recovered Cohort 3 donors.

The sequenced sample was PBMCs or T cells enriched from blood (not recorded which). The clonotype was recovered from a man aged 50-60 years who had recovered from COVID-19. V gene TRBV2 combines with J gene TRBJ2-2, with 11 positions matching TRBD2. The DNA of the CDR3 is TGTGCCAGCAGTGTCCCACTAGCGGGAGTAAACACCGGGGAGCTGTTTTTT. This codes for CASSVPLAGVNTGELFF.